This is a list of T cell receptor beta chains from one sample in a study of cytomegalovirus exposure and HLA in healthy donors. Method: immunoSEQ multiplex PCR; TCRdb's copy keeps in-frame clones and lacks some. The sample includes about 190,000 clones, more than 75% of them seen just once. Sequenced sample: PBMCs. The receptors were gathered from a woman aged 18-35 years in good health and CMV-seronegative. Each CDR3 is given with its conserved first and last residue. D genes are given only for firm matches. The size of a clone is reported for some rows only, either as once, few or many, or as a class for expanded clones.

J gene	V gene	CDR3 length	D gene	clone size	CDR3 DNA	CDR3 protein
TRBJ1-5	TRBV19	15	NA	NA	TGTGCCAGTAGTATGTACAGGGAAAGCAATCAGCCCCAGCATTTT	CASSMYRESNQPQHF
TRBJ1-2	TRBV6-6	13	TRBD1	NA	TGTGCCAGCAGCCTGACAGGGTCTTGGGGCTACACCTTC	CASSLTGSWGYTF
TRBJ1-6	TRBV19	14	NA	NA	TGTGCCAGCAAATTCGGGACAAGGAATTCACCCCTCCACTTT	CASKFGTRNSPLHF
TRBJ1-5	TRBV18	15	NA	few	TGTGCCAGCTCACCGGGCAGGGTAAGCAATCAGCCCCAGCATTTT	CASSPGRVSNQPQHF
TRBJ2-3	TRBV10-1	14	NA	NA	TGCGCCAGCATGGTCCGAGCGAGCACAGATACGCAGTATTTT	CASMVRASTDTQYF
TRBJ2-5	TRBV11-3	12	NA	NA	TGTGCCAGCAGCTTTGGCCTAGCGACCCAGTACTTC	CASSFGLATQYF
TRBJ2-7	TRBV30	16	NA	NA	TGTGCCTGGAGTTCCCCGGTGGGCAGCCACTCCTACGAGCAGTACTTC	CAWSSPVGSHSYEQYF
TRBJ2-5	TRBV7-8	14	TRBD2	NA	TGTGCCAGCAGCTTAGATCCAGCGGGAGGGATCCAGTACTTC	CASSLDPAGGIQYF
TRBJ1-2	TRBV5-6	17	NA	once	TGTGCCAGCAGCTTGGCACAGGGTATGAGGGAGATCTATGGCTACACCTTC	CASSLAQGMREIYGYTF
TRBJ2-7	TRBV6-6	16	NA	NA	TGTGCCAGCAGTTACGCTCCCCAGGCAGGGGGGAACGAGCAGTACTTC	CASSYAPQAGGNEQYF
TRBJ2-3	TRBV2	18	TRBD2	NA	TGTGCCAGCAGTGAAACCTGGGCCGGGACTAGCGTCTCAGATACGCAGTATTTT	CASSETWAGTSVSDTQYF
TRBJ1-4	TRBV5-5	15	NA	NA	TGTGCCAGCACTCCAGGGGCGCACCCTAATGAAAAACTGTTTTTT	CASTPGAHPNEKLFF
TRBJ2-6	TRBV21-1	19	NA	once	TGTGCCAGCAGCAAAGGGAAGTCGGGGTACCACTCTGGGGCCAACGTCCTGACTTTC	CASSKGKSGYHSGANVLTF
TRBJ2-7	TRBV23-1	15	NA	NA	TGCGCCAGCAGTCTCCAAGGACAGAGAAAATCCGAGCAGTACTTC	CASSLQGQRKSEQYF
TRBJ1-2	TRBV5-4	15	NA	NA	TGTGCCAGCAGCTTGGATACAGCCACTAACTATGGCTACACCTTC	CASSLDTATNYGYTF
TRBJ2-5	TRBV7-6	16	TRBD2	NA	TGTGCCAGCAGCCAGGGGACTAGCGGGAGTATAGAGACCCAGTACTTC	CASSQGTSGSIETQYF
TRBJ1-2	TRBV2	15	NA	NA	TGTGCCAGCAGTGAACCCGGCCCTACTATATATGGCTACACCTTC	CASSEPGPTIYGYTF
TRBJ1-6	TRBV6-1	12	NA	NA	TGTGCCAGAGCAGGGATAGATTCACCCCTCCACTTT	CARAGIDSPLHF
TRBJ1-4	TRBV28	16	NA	NA	TGTGCCAGCAGTTTGATGGGGGCGGGAACTAATGAAAAACTGTTTTTT	CASSLMGAGTNEKLFF
TRBJ1-2	TRBV28	13	TRBD1	NA	TGTGCCAGCAGAGGGGGCGAACACTATGGCTACACCTTC	CASRGGEHYGYTF
TRBJ2-7	TRBV7-9	19	TRBD1	NA	TGTGCCAGCAGCGCAGTTCCCGGGACAGGGGGGAAGGGGCCCTACGAGCAGTCCTTC	CASSAVPGTGGKGPYEQSF
TRBJ2-1	TRBV7-2	16	TRBD2	NA	TGTGCCAGCAGCCCAAGACTAGCGGGACTGAACAATGAGCAGTTCTTC	CASSPRLAGLNNEQFF
TRBJ1-5	TRBV10-3	17	NA	once	TGTGCCATCAGTGAGTCCCCGCCATACGGGGGCAATCAGCCCCAGCATTTT	CAISESPPYGGNQPQHF
TRBJ2-7	TRBV2	14	TRBD1	NA	TGTGCCAGCAGGCCCGGGACAGGGGTCTACGAGCAGTACTTC	CASRPGTGVYEQYF
TRBJ2-6	TRBV6-1	15	NA	NA	TGTGCCAGCAGTACACGGGGCTCTGGGGCCAACGTCCTGACTTTC	CASSTRGSGANVLTF
TRBJ2-3	TRBV6-1	18	TRBD1	NA	TGTGCCAGCAGTGAAGGGGTGAGGGGACAGGTCGGCACAGATACGCAGTATTTT	CASSEGVRGQVGTDTQYF
TRBJ2-3	TRBV5-1	16	TRBD2	NA	TGCGCCAGCAGCTTGAGGAGCGGGGGTGGCACAGATACGCAGTATTTT	CASSLRSGGGTDTQYF
TRBJ1-4	TRBV27	13	TRBD1	NA	TGTGCCAGTAAGGGACAGGAGAATGAAAAACTGTTTTTT	CASKGQENEKLFF
TRBJ1-2	TRBV5-4	14	NA	NA	TGTGCCAGCTTGGAGATATCAAACAGGGATGGCTACACCTTC	CASLEISNRDGYTF
TRBJ2-5	TRBV7-3	13	NA	NA	TGTGCCAGCAGCATAAGCGGACAAGAGACCCAGTACTTC	CASSISGQETQYF
TRBJ2-3	TRBV27	16	NA	NA	TGTGCCAGCAGTCCTTACCCTCAGGGGATGCAAGATACGCAGTATTTT	CASSPYPQGMQDTQYF
TRBJ2-7	TRBV27	15	NA	NA	TGTGCCAGCAGCCGCTTTTCCGGACAGTTCTACGAGCAGTACTTC	CASSRFSGQFYEQYF
TRBJ2-4	TRBV19	17	TRBD1	NA	TGTGCCAGTAGTGCACAGGGGGTTGGGAGGTCCAAAAACATTCAGTACTTC	CASSAQGVGRSKNIQYF
TRBJ2-5	TRBV4-3	16	TRBD2	NA	TGCGCCAGCAGCCAAGAAGGGCTAGCGGCCTCGGGGACCCAGTACTTC	CASSQEGLAASGTQYF
TRBJ2-1	TRBV7-3	15	TRBD2	NA	TGTGCCAGCAGCCGCAGCGGGAGGGCCCGAACTCAGCAGTTCTTC	CASSRSGRARTQQFF
TRBJ2-1	TRBV19	13	NA	NA	TGTGCCAGTAGTAAGGGGATAGGGGGTGAGCAGTTCTTC	CASSKGIGGEQFF
TRBJ2-3	TRBV5-6	17	TRBD2	NA	TGTGCCAGCAGCTTGTGGTGGGCGGGAGAGATCACAGATACGCAGTATTTT	CASSLWWAGEITDTQYF
TRBJ2-7	TRBV29-1	13	TRBD2	NA	TGCAGCGTGGGGGGAGGGGCCCCCTACGAGCAGTACTTC	CSVGGGAPYEQYF
TRBJ1-3	TRBV2	15	TRBD1	NA	TGTGCCAGCAGGTCAGGGGGCGTCTCGGGGAACACCATATATTTT	CASRSGGVSGNTIYF
TRBJ2-5	TRBV5-1	16	NA	NA	TGCGCCAGCAGCCCTGGTGACAGGCTAGGGCAAGAGACCCAGTACTTC	CASSPGDRLGQETQYF
TRBJ2-7	TRBV13	14	TRBD1	NA	TGTGCCAGCAGCCACAGGGGGCGTAATGACGAGCAGTACTTC	CASSHRGRNDEQYF
TRBJ1-1	TRBV2	15	TRBD1	NA	TGTGCCAGCAGTGTACAGGGGGCGTCGAACACTGAAGCTTTCTTT	CASSVQGASNTEAFF
TRBJ1-2	TRBV14	13	NA	NA	TGTGCCAGCAGCCAAGCGGCGGGGTCTGGCTACACCTTC	CASSQAAGSGYTF
TRBJ2-3	TRBV7-3	16	TRBD1	NA	TGTGCCAGCAGCTTATCCCGGGACAGGGGTACAGATACGCAGTATTTT	CASSLSRDRGTDTQYF
TRBJ1-1	TRBV2	12	NA	NA	TGTGCCAGCAGTGCTCGGGACACTGAAGCTTTCTTT	CASSARDTEAFF
TRBJ1-2	TRBV6-5	11	NA	NA	TGTGCCTGCAGGGGAGTCTATGGCTACACCTTC	CACRGVYGYTF
TRBJ1-4	TRBV6-1	15	TRBD1	NA	TGTGCCAGCAGTGGTCCCGGGACAGGGAATGAAAAACTGTTTTTT	CASSGPGTGNEKLFF
TRBJ1-1	TRBV4-2	17	TRBD1	NA	TGTGCCAGCAGCCCGTGGACAGGGGGCCTTCTGAACACTGAAGCTTTCTTT	CASSPWTGGLLNTEAFF
TRBJ2-1	TRBV7-8	17	TRBD2	NA	TGTGCCAGCAGCCCCCCCGCCCTAGCGGGGGGGCTCGATGAGCAGTTCTTC	CASSPPALAGGLDEQFF
TRBJ2-1	TRBV2	16	NA	NA	TGTGCCAGCAGTGAAGCGTGGCTAAGTAGCGGTTATGAGCAGTTCTTC	CASSEAWLSSGYEQFF
TRBJ1-5	TRBV7-9	14	TRBD1	NA	TGTGCCAGCAGCTTAGCGACAGGGAATCAGCCCCAGCATTTT	CASSLATGNQPQHF
TRBJ2-5	TRBV15	15	TRBD1	NA	TGTGCCACCAGCAGAGATAAGGGGGCTGGGGAGACCCAGTACTTC	CATSRDKGAGETQYF
TRBJ2-2	TRBV7-2	15	TRBD1	NA	TGTGCCAGCAGCTCAGGACAGGGGGCCACCGGGGAGCTGTTTTTT	CASSSGQGATGELFF
TRBJ2-3	TRBV6-1	16	TRBD2	NA	TGTGCCAGCAGTGAAGGGGCTAGCGGACACACAGATACGCAGTATTTT	CASSEGASGHTDTQYF
TRBJ2-6	TRBV6-1	17	TRBD1	NA	TGTGCCAGCAGTGGGACAGGGGGTATCTCTGGGGCCAACGTCCTGACTTTC	CASSGTGGISGANVLTF